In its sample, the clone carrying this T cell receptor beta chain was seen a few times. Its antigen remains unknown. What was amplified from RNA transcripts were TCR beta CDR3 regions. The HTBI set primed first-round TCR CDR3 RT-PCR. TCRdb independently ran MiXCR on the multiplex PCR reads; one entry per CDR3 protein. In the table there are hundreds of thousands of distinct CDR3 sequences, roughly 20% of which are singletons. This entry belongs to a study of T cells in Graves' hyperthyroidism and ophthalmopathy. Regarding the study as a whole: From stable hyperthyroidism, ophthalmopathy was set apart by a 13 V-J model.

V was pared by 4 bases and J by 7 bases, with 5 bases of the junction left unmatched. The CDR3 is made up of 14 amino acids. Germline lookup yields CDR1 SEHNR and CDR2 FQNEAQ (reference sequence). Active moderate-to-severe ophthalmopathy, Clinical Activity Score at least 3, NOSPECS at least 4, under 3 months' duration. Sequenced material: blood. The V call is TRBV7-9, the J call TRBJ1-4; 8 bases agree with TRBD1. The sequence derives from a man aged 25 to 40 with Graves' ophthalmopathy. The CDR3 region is CASSSNRGSEKLFF. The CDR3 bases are TGTGCCAGCAGCTCCAACAGGGGGAGTGAAAAACTGTTTTTT. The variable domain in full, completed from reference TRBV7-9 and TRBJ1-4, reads DTGVSQNPRHKITKRGQNVTFRCDPISEHNRLYWYRQTLGQGPEFLTYFQNEAQLEKSRLLSDRFSAERPKGSFSTLEIQRTEQGDSAMYLCASSSNRGSEKLFFGSGTQLSVL.